The 22 T cell receptor beta chains below all came from one sample that was sequenced in a study of blood T cell repertoires in COVID-19. TCRdb keeps only in-frame clones here, not all; method: immunoSEQ multiplex PCR. Among around 310,000 clones listed, around 91% were seen once. Sequenced sample: peripheral blood. The receptors were sampled from a woman aged 55-69 years with acute or convalescent COVID-19.

The V and J genes are TRBV28 and TRBJ2-1; TRBD2 aligns across 11 bases. V was clipped by 8 bases and J by 10 bases; unmatched bases: 7. The V gene's germline CDR1 is MDHEN and CDR2 SYDVKM. The CDR3 is 13 amino acids. CDR3 amino acids: CASRTSGSLEQFF. CDR3 DNA: TGTGCCAGCCGTACTAGCGGGAGCTTGGAGCAGTTCTTC.

CDR3 sequence reads: CASGPLGDRGNTIYF. As DNA, the CDR3 is TGTGCTAGTGGACCGTTGGGGGACAGGGGAAACACCATATATTTT. The V and J genes are TRBV12-5 and TRBJ1-3; 8 bases line up with TRBD1. With 6 bases clipped from V and 4 bases from J, the junction kept 8 bases outside the gene matches. The CDR3 totals 15 residues. Germline V gene data show CDR1 as LGHNT and CDR2 as FRNRAP.

The chain couples TRBV19 to TRBJ2-7; possible D gene TRBD1, 6 bases. The CDR3 loop spans 13 amino acids. The V gene's germline CDR1 is LNHDA and CDR2 SQIVND (reference sequence). Trimming took 4 bases from V and 1 from J, leaving 8 bases between them. The CDR3 region has the DNA TGTGCCAGTAGTAGACAGGTTTCCTACGAGCAGTACTTC. Translating gives CASSRQVSYEQYF. Full variable domain (outside the CDR3, taken from reference TRBV19 and TRBJ2-7): DGGITQSPKYLFRKEGQNVTLSCEQNLNHDAMYWYRQDPGQGLRLIYYSQIVNDFQKGDIAEGYSVSREKKESFPLTVTSAQKNPTAFYLCASSRQVSYEQYFGPGTRLTVT.

The chain couples TRBV15 to TRBJ1-4, with D unclear. V lost 0 bases, J lost 17 bases, and 16 bases lay in between. The CDR3 sequence is 13 residues long. From germline, CDR1 is LNHNV and CDR2 YYDKDF (reference sequence). CDR3 DNA sequence: TGTGCCACCAGCAGAGATCCACAAAAGGAGGTTTTTTTT. Amino acids: CATSRDPQKEVFF.

The chain is built from TRBV7-9 and TRBJ1-1; TRBD1 matches 7 bases. Looked up from germline, CDR1 is SEHNR and CDR2 is FQNEAQ (reference sequence). The CDR3 consists of 14 residues. The junction had 5 bases not matched to a gene; V was cut back by 5 bases and J by 2 bases. CDR3 residues: CASSHGQDNTEAFF. DNA of the CDR3: TGTGCCAGCAGCCACGGACAGGATAACACTGAAGCTTTCTTT.

This clone was detected only a few times. The CDR3 protein is CASSKDSYKNIQYF. The CDR3, as DNA: TGCGCCAGCAGCAAGGACTCCTACAAAAACATTCAGTACTTC. The V gene is TRBV5-1, the J gene TRBJ2-4; tentative D call: TRBD2 (5 bases). This CDR3 is built from 14 residues. CDR1 and CDR2 (germline): SGHRS, YFSETQ. V lost 4 bases to trimming and J lost 3 bases, with 11 bases between them. The variable domain in full, with the rest retrieved from reference TRBV5-1 and TRBJ2-4, is KAGVTQTPRYLIKTRGQQVTLSCSPISGHRSVSWYQQTPGQGLQFLFEYFSETQRNKGNFPGRFSGRQFSNSRSEMNVSTLELGDSALYLCASSKDSYKNIQYFGAGTRLSVL.

This sequence joins TRBV4-3 and TRBJ2-1, with 10 bases matching TRBD2. The CDR3 runs 15 residues. Losses at the gene ends were 4 bases for V and 9 bases for J; bases not matched to a gene: 9. Germline values: CDR1 LGHNA, CDR2 YSLEER. Written as DNA, the CDR3 is TGCGCCAGCAGCCCGGGACTAGCGAATTACGGTGAGCAGTTCTTC. This translates into CASSPGLANYGEQFF.

The rearrangement joins TRBV19 to TRBJ1-5; maybe TRBD1 (6 bases). V dropped 0 bases and J dropped 6 bases, with 12 bases sitting between them. The CDR3 has 15 amino acids. Looked up from germline, CDR1 is LNHDA and CDR2 is SQIVND (reference sequence). CDR3 bases: TGTGCCAGTAGTATAGACCAGGGGCAAGGTCAGCCCCAGCATTTT. Protein sequence: CASSIDQGQGQPQHF.

V is TRBV4-3 and J is TRBJ1-2; tentative D call: TRBD1 (6 bases). Germline assignment: CDR1 LGHNA and CDR2 YSLEER. The CDR3 extends over 14 amino acids. The germline V and J ends were trimmed by 0 bases and 5 bases, with 10 bases remaining between them. CDR3 sequence reads: CASSQDNRDYGYTF. CDR3 DNA: TGCGCCAGCAGCCAAGATAACAGGGATTATGGCTACACCTTC.

This chain links TRBV6-2 or TRBV6-3 with TRBJ1-2; D remains ambiguous. V was cut by 4 bases and J by 0 bases, with 12 bases left in between. The CDR3 length is 15 residues. CDR1 and CDR2 (germline): MNHEY, SVGEGT. CDR3 nucleotides: TGTGCCAGCAGTTCCCGTACAGAGTCTAACTATGGCTACACCTTC. Protein sequence: CASSSRTESNYGYTF.

CDR3 residues: CASSVDPAWSSYNEQFF. The CDR3 region has the DNA TGTGCCAGCAGCGTAGACCCAGCCTGGAGCTCCTACAATGAGCAGTTCTTC. The chain combines TRBV9 with TRBJ2-1; unclear D gene. Trimming cost V 0 bases and J 0 bases, with 13 bases left between them. This CDR3 is built from 17 residues. Germline V gene lookup returns CDR1 SGDLS and CDR2 YYNGEE.

The gene calls are TRBV28 and TRBJ1-4; a weak D match, TRBD1 (5 bases). Trimming removed 4 bases from V and 4 bases from J, with 16 bases in between. Germline CDR1 MDHEN, CDR2 SYDVKM. This CDR3 is 16 amino acids long. The CDR3 reads CASSSPPGLSNEKLFF. CDR3 coding DNA: TGTGCCAGCAGTTCCCCCCCGGGACTGAGTAATGAAAAACTGTTTTTT.

The chain joins TRBV3-1 (or the pseudogene TRBV3-2) to TRBJ2-7, with a tentative D call TRBD1 (5 bases). Germline assignment: CDR1 LGHDT and CDR2 YNNKEL (reference sequence). The CDR3 loop spans 15 amino acids. V was pared by 1 base and J by 2 bases, with 12 bases between. CDR3 loop: CASSQGAGLTYEQYF. The CDR3 DNA sequence: TGTGCCAGCAGCCAAGGGGCAGGGTTGACCTACGAGCAGTACTTC.

This chain uses TRBV4-3 with TRBJ1-2; no clear D. CDR1 is LGHNA and CDR2 is YSLEER in the germline V gene. V lost 1 base and J lost 2, with 5 bases in between. There are 13 residues in the CDR3. The CDR3 protein is CASSQGANYGYTF. DNA for the CDR3: TGCGCCAGCAGCCAAGGGGCGAACTATGGCTACACCTTC.

This clone was seen a handful of times. V and J are TRBV30 and TRBJ2-2; the D gene is possibly TRBD2 (6 bases). Trimming cost V 1 base and J 6 bases, with 6 bases left between them. Germline loops: CDR1 GTSNPN, CDR2 SVGIG (reference sequence). This CDR3 comprises 12 residues. CDR3 in amino acids: CAWSGGAGELFF. The CDR3 nucleotides read TGTGCCTGGAGTGGGGGGGCCGGGGAGCTGTTTTTT.

A single count supports this clone. The rearrangement joins TRBV28 to TRBJ1-4; TRBD1 aligns across 9 bases. The CDR3 covers 15 residues. J gave up 7 bases and V 5 bases, and 8 bases lay outside the gene matches. Germline CDR1 MDHEN, CDR2 SYDVKM. DNA for the CDR3: TGTGCCAGCAGTGACCCGACAGGGGGAGGTGAAAAACTGTTTTTT. Residues: CASSDPTGGGEKLFF.

The chain carries TRBV19 and TRBJ2-1; 9 bases fit TRBD2. Unmatched junction bases numbered 11, after V lost 10 bases and J lost 7 bases. The CDR3 loop spans 14 amino acids. The V gene's germline CDR1 is LNHDA and CDR2 SQIVND (reference sequence). The CDR3 bases are TGTGCCACCCATAGCGGGAGAAGGTGGAATGAGCAGTTCTTC. Its translation is CATHSGRRWNEQFF.

J is TRBJ1-6 and V is TRBV27; TRBD1 agrees at 8 bases. The germline V gene encodes CDR1 MNHEY and CDR2 SMNVEV (reference sequence). CDR3 length equals 13 residues. Unmatched junction bases numbered 7, after V lost 11 bases and J lost 7 bases. The CDR3 loop reads CAARTGLNSPLHF. The CDR3 region has the DNA TGTGCCGCCCGGACAGGGCTAAATTCACCCCTCCACTTT.

The genes are TRBV29-1 and TRBJ2-5; D call uncertain. This CDR3 region has 12 residues. Germline V gene lookup returns CDR1 SQVTM and CDR2 ANQGSEA. The V gene lost 4 bases and the J gene lost 0 bases, with 6 bases spanning the gap. The CDR3 is CSVAQNQETQYF. CDR3 bases: TGCAGCGTTGCACAGAACCAAGAGACCCAGTACTTC.

The J gene is TRBJ2-3, the V gene TRBV9; 10 bases map to TRBD2. The germline V gene encodes CDR1 SGDLS and CDR2 YYNGEE. This CDR3 is built from 16 residues. The V gene end was trimmed by 1 base and the J gene end by 7 bases; junction bases not matched to a gene: 9. CDR3 residues: CASSVHPSGGVNTQYF. CDR3 sequence (DNA): TGTGCCAGCAGCGTACATCCTAGCGGGGGTGTGAATACGCAGTATTTT.

The V gene is TRBV29-1, the J gene TRBJ1-1, with no clear D. The V end was cut by 3 bases, the J end by 0 bases, with 11 bases between. This CDR3 is 14 amino acids long. Germline lookup yields CDR1 SQVTM and CDR2 ANQGSEA. DNA of the CDR3: TGCAGCGTTGACGGCAGGCCAATGAACACTGAAGCTTTCTTT. Translated, it gives CSVDGRPMNTEAFF.

The V call is TRBV18, the J call TRBJ2-1; TRBD2 matches 9 bases. CDR1 is KGHSH and CDR2 is LQKENI in the germline V gene. The CDR3 is 15 amino acids. Losses at the gene ends were 5 bases for V and 7 bases for J; bases not matched to a gene: 9. CDR3: CASSNYAGGPNEQFF. The CDR3 DNA sequence: TGTGCCAGCTCAAATTACGCGGGAGGGCCGAATGAGCAGTTCTTC.